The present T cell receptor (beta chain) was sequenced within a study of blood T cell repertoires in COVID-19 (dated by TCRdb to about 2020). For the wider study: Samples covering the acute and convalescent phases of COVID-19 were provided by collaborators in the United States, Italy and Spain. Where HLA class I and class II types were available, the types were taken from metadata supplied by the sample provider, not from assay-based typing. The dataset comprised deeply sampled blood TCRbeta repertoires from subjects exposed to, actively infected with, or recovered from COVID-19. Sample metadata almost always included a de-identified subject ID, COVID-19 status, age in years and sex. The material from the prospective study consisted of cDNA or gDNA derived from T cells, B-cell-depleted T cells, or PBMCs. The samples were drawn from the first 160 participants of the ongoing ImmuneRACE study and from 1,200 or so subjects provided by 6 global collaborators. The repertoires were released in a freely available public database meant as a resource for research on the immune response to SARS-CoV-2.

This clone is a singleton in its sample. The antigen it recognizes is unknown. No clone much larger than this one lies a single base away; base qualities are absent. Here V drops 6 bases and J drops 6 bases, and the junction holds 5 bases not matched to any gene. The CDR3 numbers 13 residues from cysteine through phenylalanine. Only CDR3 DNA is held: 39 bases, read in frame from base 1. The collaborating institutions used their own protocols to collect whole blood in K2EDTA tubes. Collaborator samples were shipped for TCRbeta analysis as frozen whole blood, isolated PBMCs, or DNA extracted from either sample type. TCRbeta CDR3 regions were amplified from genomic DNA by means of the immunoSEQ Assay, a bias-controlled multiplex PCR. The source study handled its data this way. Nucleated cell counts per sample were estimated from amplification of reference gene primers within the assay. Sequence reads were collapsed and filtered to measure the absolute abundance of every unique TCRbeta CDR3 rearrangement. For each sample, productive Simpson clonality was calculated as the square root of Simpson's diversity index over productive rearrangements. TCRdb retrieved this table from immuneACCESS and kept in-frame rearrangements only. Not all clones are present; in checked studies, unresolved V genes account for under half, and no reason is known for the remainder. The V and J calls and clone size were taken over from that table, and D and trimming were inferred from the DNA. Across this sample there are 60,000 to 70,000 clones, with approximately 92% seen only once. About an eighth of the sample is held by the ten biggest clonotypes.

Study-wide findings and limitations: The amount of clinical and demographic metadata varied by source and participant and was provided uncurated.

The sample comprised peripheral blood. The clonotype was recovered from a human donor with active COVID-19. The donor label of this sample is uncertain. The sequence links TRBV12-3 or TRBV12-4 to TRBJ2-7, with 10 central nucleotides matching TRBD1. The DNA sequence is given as TGTGCCAGCAGACTGGGACAGGGGCGCGAGCAGTACTTC. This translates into CASRLGQGREQYF.